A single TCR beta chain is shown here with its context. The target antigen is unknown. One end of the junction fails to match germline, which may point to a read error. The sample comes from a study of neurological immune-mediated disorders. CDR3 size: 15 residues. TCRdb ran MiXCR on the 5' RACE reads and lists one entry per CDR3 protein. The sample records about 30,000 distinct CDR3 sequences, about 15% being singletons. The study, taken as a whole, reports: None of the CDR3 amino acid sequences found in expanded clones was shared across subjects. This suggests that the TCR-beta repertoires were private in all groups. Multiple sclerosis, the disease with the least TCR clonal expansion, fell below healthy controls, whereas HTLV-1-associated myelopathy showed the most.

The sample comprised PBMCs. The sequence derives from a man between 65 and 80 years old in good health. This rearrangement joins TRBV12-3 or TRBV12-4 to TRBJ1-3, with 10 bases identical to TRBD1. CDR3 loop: CASTWDRGGGNTIYF. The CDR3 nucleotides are TGTGCTAGCACTTGGGACAGGGGCGGTGGAAACACCATATATTTT.